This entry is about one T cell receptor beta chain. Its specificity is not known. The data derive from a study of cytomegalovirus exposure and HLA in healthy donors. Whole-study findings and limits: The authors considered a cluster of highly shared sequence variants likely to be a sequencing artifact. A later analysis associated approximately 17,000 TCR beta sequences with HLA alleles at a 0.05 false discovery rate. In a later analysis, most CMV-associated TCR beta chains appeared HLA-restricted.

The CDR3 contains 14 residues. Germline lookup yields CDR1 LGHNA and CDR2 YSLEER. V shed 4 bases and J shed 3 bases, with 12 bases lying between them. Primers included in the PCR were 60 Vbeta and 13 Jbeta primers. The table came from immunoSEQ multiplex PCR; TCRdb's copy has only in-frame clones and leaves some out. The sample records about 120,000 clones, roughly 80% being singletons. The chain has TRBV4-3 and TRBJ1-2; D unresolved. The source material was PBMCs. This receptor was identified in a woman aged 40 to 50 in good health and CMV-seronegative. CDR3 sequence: CASSLDYGDYGYTF. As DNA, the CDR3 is TGCGCCAGCAGCCTCGATTACGGGGACTATGGCTACACCTTC.